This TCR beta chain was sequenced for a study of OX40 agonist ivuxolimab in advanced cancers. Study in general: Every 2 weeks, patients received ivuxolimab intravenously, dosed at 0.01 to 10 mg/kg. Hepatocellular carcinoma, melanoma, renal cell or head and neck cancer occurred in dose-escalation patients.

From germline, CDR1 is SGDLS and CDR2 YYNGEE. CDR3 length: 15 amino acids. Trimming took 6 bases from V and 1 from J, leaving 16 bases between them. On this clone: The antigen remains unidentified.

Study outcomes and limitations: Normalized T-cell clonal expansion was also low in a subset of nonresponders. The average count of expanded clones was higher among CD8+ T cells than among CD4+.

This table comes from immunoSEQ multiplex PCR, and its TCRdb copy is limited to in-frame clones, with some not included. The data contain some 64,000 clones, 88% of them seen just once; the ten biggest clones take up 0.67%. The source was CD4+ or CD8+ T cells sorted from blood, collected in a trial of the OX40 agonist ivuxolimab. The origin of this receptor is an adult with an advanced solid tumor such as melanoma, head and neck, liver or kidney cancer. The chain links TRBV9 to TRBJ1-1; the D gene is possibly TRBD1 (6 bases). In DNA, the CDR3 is TGTGCCAGCAACCAAATACAGGGATCGAACACTGAAGCTTTCTTT. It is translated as CASNQIQGSNTEAFF. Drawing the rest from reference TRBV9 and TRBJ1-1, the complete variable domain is DSGVTQTPKHLITATGQRVTLRCSPRSGDLSVYWYQQSLDQGLQFLIQYYNGEERAKGNILERFSAQQFPDLHSELNLSSLELGDSALYFCASNQIQGSNTEAFFGQGTRLTVV.